Presented here are 15 T cell receptor beta chains from one specimen sequenced in a study of T cell changes during pregnancy in multiple sclerosis. TCRdb's copy holds only in-frame clones and misses some; the assay was immunoSEQ multiplex PCR. Of tens of thousands of clones in the sample, roughly 90% were seen once. Sequences were derived from peripheral blood, sampled in the first trimester of pregnancy. Every receptor here comes from a female donor in good health, enrolled as a control in a pregnancy study.

The chain has TRBV30 and TRBJ2-3; weak D call: TRBD1 (6 bases). Per germline, CDR1 GTSNPN and CDR2 SVGIG (reference sequence). Deletions cut 7 bases from V and 2 bases from J, with 19 bases between. This CDR3 is 15 amino acids long. DNA of the CDR3: TGTGCCTTGCGACAGGACTCACCCCTCACAGATACGCAGTATTTT. It specifies CALRQDSPLTDTQYF.

This chain links TRBV7-6 with TRBJ2-5; 10 bases map to TRBD2. Trimming took 0 bases from V and 5 from J; bases not matched to a gene: 9. There are 17 residues in the CDR3. CDR1 and CDR2 from the germline V gene are SGHVS and FNYEAQ. The CDR3 loop reads CASSLAPERGGGETQYF. The CDR3 DNA follows: TGTGCCAGCAGCTTAGCGCCTGAGCGGGGGGGAGGGGAGACCCAGTACTTC.

This clone was observed a single time. V usage is TRBV29-1 and J usage is TRBJ2-4; maybe TRBD2 (5 bases). The CDR3 contains 12 residues. V lost 4 bases and J lost 14, with 18 bases in between. The germline V gene encodes CDR1 SQVTM and CDR2 ANQGSEA. The CDR3 DNA reads as TGCAGCGTTGCTCAGAACGGGAACCTAGAGTACTTC. It is translated as CSVAQNGNLEYF.

The V call is TRBV7-8, the J call TRBJ2-6; D remains unclear. This CDR3 is 14 amino acids long. Germline lookup yields CDR1 SGHVS and CDR2 FQNEAQ. The V end was cut by 5 bases, the J end by 0 bases, with 5 bases between. CDR3 sequence (DNA): TGTGCCAGCAGCCTATTCTCTGGGGCCAACGTCCTGACTTTC. It yields the protein CASSLFSGANVLTF.

The V call is TRBV5-1, the J call TRBJ1-1; TRBD1 is a possible D gene (5 bases). The CDR3 has 13 amino acids. The V gene lost 2 bases and the J gene lost 4 bases, with 9 bases spanning the gap. Germline lookup yields CDR1 SGHRS and CDR2 YFSETQ. The CDR3 coding sequence is TGCGCCAGCAGCTTCGGAGGGACCACTGAAGCTTTCTTT. Amino acids: CASSFGGTTEAFF.

The DNA of the CDR3 is TGTGCCAGCAGTCCGGACAGGTTCTATGGCTACACCTTC. Protein: CASSPDRFYGYTF. The chain has TRBV6-5 and TRBJ1-2; 7 bases fit TRBD1. CDR3 size: 13 residues. J was trimmed by 4 bases and V by 5 bases; bases with no gene match: 4. The germline gives CDR1 MNHEY, CDR2 SVGAGI.

This chain uses TRBV30 with TRBJ1-5; the match to TRBD1 covers 7 bases. The CDR3 contains 14 residues. After removal of 0 bases from V and 5 bases from J, the junction contained 4 bases not matched to a gene. Germline V gene lookup returns CDR1 GTSNPN and CDR2 SVGIG (reference sequence). The CDR3 nucleotides read TGTGCCTGGAGTGTAGACAGGGTGGATCAGCCCCAGCATTTT. This translates into CAWSVDRVDQPQHF. The whole variable domain, filled in from reference TRBV30 and TRBJ1-5, reads SQTIHQWPATLVQPVGSPLSLECTVEGTSNPNLYWYRQAAGRGLQLLFYSVGIGQISSEVPQNLSASRPQDRQFILSSKKLLLSDSGFYLCAWSVDRVDQPQHFGDGTRLSIL.

This chain uses TRBV11-3 with TRBJ2-1; D perhaps matches TRBD1 (6 bases). The CDR3 is 12 residues long. Per the germline V gene, CDR1 is SGHNT and CDR2 is YENEEA. Trimming removed 7 bases at V and 8 bases at J, with 12 bases between. In DNA form, the CDR3 reads TGTGCCAGCACCGGGACATCTTATGAGCAGTTCTTC. Translation: CASTGTSYEQFF.

The gene calls are TRBV7-3 and TRBJ2-5, with TRBD2 identical over 7 bases. The V gene's germline CDR1 is SGHTA and CDR2 FQGTGA. The CDR3 runs to 15 residues. V lost 5 bases and J lost 5; bases outside the gene matches: 11. The CDR3 DNA sequence: TGTGCCAGCAGCCCCGGTGGGGGGGAGGGGGAGACCCAGTACTTC. Translated: CASSPGGGEGETQYF. Using reference TRBV7-3 and TRBJ2-5 for the parts outside the CDR3, the full variable domain is GAGVSQTPSNKVTEKGKYVELRCDPISGHTALYWYRQSLGQGPEFLIYFQGTGAADDSGLPNDRFFAVRPEGSVSTLKIQRTERGDSAVYLCASSPGGGEGETQYFGPGTRLLVL.

V usage is TRBV29-1 and J usage is TRBJ2-1, with a possible D match to TRBD2 (5 bases). The CDR3 sequence is 13 residues long. Germline V gives CDR1 SQVTM, CDR2 ANQGSEA. V was clipped by 6 bases and J by 9 bases, with 18 bases between them. CDR3: CSVPGMHRGEQFF. In DNA form, the CDR3 reads TGCAGCGTCCCGGGAATGCATCGTGGTGAGCAGTTCTTC.

The chain couples TRBV12-5 to TRBJ1-4, with 8 positions matching TRBD1. The CDR3 has 13 residues. Germline trimming cut 6 bases from V and 7 bases from J; bases unmatched to any gene: 4. Per germline, CDR1 LGHNT and CDR2 FRNRAP. CDR3 region: CASGGQGGEKLFF. The CDR3 DNA follows: TGTGCTAGTGGAGGACAGGGCGGTGAAAAACTGTTTTTT.

CDR3 amino acids: CASSYSRQGNYNEQFF. The CDR3 nucleotides read TGTGCCAGCAGTTACTCGAGACAGGGAAATTACAATGAGCAGTTCTTC. The chain recombines TRBV6-6 with TRBJ2-1, with 7 bases lining up with TRBD1. Looked up from germline, CDR1 is MNHNY and CDR2 is SVGAGI (reference sequence). This CDR3 region has 16 residues. J was trimmed by 4 bases and V by 0 bases; bases with no gene match: 6.

The chain joins TRBV11-2 to TRBJ2-3; D is ambiguous. The CDR3 totals 13 residues. Germline V gene sequence: CDR1 SGHAT, CDR2 FQNNGV. With 5 bases removed from V and 2 bases from J, the gap between germline ends came to 8 bases. CDR3 bases: TGTGCCAGCAGCCCTGGCATCACAGATACGCAGTATTTT. Translation gives CASSPGITDTQYF.

The chain joins TRBV5-1 to TRBJ1-1; 7 bases line up with TRBD1. This CDR3 is built from 14 residues. V was pared by 3 bases and J by 1 base, with 3 bases of the junction left unmatched. Germline V gene data show CDR1 as SGHRS and CDR2 as YFSETQ. CDR3 sequence: CASSSGQPNTEAFF. The CDR3 coding sequence is TGCGCCAGCAGCTCGGGACAGCCGAACACTGAAGCTTTCTTT.

The V gene is TRBV15, the J gene TRBJ2-1, with D possibly matching TRBD2 (5 bases). In germline, CDR1 is LNHNV, CDR2 YYDKDF (reference sequence). Trimming pared 0 bases from V and 9 bases from J, leaving 15 bases between. The CDR3 covers 15 residues. The CDR3 reads CATSRDRGLSSEQFF. The CDR3 DNA follows: TGTGCCACCAGCAGAGATCGAGGGCTTAGCAGTGAGCAGTTCTTC.